Below are 9 T cell receptor beta chains sequenced from a single sample in a study of Graves' ophthalmopathy and Graves' hyperthyroidism listed by TCRdb under 2018. For sequencing, an Illumina HiSeq 2000 was employed. For repertoire sequencing, the TCR beta CDR3 regions were amplified from RNA transcripts. A first-round RT-PCR used HTBI primers with the Qiagen OneStep RT-PCR kit, followed by a second-round multiplex PCR, size selection and purification. TCRdb reprocessed the public reads (quality trimming at Q25 with fastp, clone calling with MiXCR) and kept in-frame beta chains. A single entry per CDR3 protein holds the most common genes and DNA from its merged rows. For this sample there are under 800,000 distinct CDR3 sequences; 20% to 25% appear just once. More than 5.5% of the sample goes to the ten largest clones. The sequencing sample was made of peripheral blood. These receptors all come from a young woman with stable Graves' hyperthyroidism. Some clones in this sample may be carry-over from other donors' samples. Donor details come from another sample of the same person, matched by shared clones.

This clonotype was counted many times. This sequence joins TRBV7-9 and TRBJ1-6; 9 nucleotides line up with TRBD1. CDR3 size: 15 residues. V lost 5 bases and J lost 5; bases outside the gene matches: 4. In germline, CDR1 is SEHNR, CDR2 FQNEAQ (reference sequence). The CDR3 protein is CASSIRDRDNSPLHF. The CDR3 bases are TGTGCCAGCAGCATCCGGGACAGGGATAATTCACCCCTCCACTTT. The full variable domain, with the rest looked up from reference TRBV7-9 and TRBJ1-6, is DTGVSQNPRHKITKRGQNVTFRCDPISEHNRLYWYRQTLGQGPEFLTYFQNEAQLEKSRLLSDRFSAERPKGSFSTLEIQRTEQGDSAMYLCASSIRDRDNSPLHFGNGTRLTVT.

This clonotype was counted at least ten times. This sequence joins TRBV20-1 and TRBJ1-5; 9 nucleotides line up with TRBD1. V shed 8 bases, J shed 15 bases, and the junction held 5 bases outside the gene matches. This CDR3 has 9 residues. The germline V gene encodes CDR1 DFQATT and CDR2 SNEGSKA (reference sequence). CDR3 protein: CSRRGQGHF. DNA for the CDR3: TGCAGTCGTAGGGGACAGGGGCATTTT.

The table lists this clonotype with many counts. The V gene is TRBV18, the J gene TRBJ1-1; D unclear. Trimming took 1 base from V and 1 from J, leaving 10 bases between them. CDR1 is KGHSH and CDR2 is LQKENI in the germline V gene. The CDR3 is made up of 15 amino acids. The CDR3 loop reads CASSPQGPTNTEAFF. The CDR3 DNA reads TGTGCCAGCTCACCACAGGGCCCTACGAACACTGAAGCTTTCTTT. Full variable domain (rest looked up from reference TRBV18 and TRBJ1-1): NAGVMQNPRHLVRRRGQEARLRCSPMKGHSHVYWYRQLPEEGLKFMVYLQKENIIDESGMPKERFSAEFPKEGPSILRIQQVVRGDSAAYFCASSPQGPTNTEAFFGQGTRLTVV.

This clonotype was found many times. This rearrangement joins TRBV5-5 to TRBJ1-2, with D perhaps TRBD1 (5 bases). Germline V gene data show CDR1 as SGHKS and CDR2 as YYEKEE (reference sequence). Trimming took 1 base from V and 4 from J, leaving 11 bases between them. The length of the CDR3 is 14 residues. The CDR3 protein is CASSLRGYGYGYTF. The DNA of the CDR3 is TGTGCCAGCAGCTTGCGGGGCTACGGCTATGGCTACACCTTC.

This clonotype showed up just a few times. This may be a read error: a much more frequent sequence differs by one nucleotide. The CDR3 does not end in the conserved phenylalanine or tryptophan, so this is likely a read error. V gene TRBV6-2 or TRBV6-3 combines with J gene TRBJ2-6; TRBD1 matches 7 bases. V lost 2 bases to trimming and J lost 0 bases; unmatched junction nucleotides: 4. The germline V gene encodes CDR1 MNHEY and CDR2 SVGEGT. This CDR3 spans 17 amino acids. The CDR3 reads CASSYGTGASGANVLTV. The CDR3 DNA reads as TGTGCCAGCAGTTACGGTACAGGGGCCTCTGGGGCCAACGTCCTGACTGTC.

In its sample, this clonotype was seen a few times. The chain joins TRBV9 to TRBJ2-7, with a possible D match to TRBD1 (6 bases). This CDR3 has 14 residues. Germline values: CDR1 SGDLS, CDR2 YYNGEE. The V end lost 3 bases, the J end lost 4 bases, and 14 bases lay between the germline ends. The CDR3 DNA reads TGTGCCAGCAGCGCCCCAGGGGTCCGGTACGAGCAGTACTTC. This translates into CASSAPGVRYEQYF.

This clonotype showed up just a few times. The chain uses TRBV6-1 and TRBJ1-1; no reliable D call. Germline CDR1 reads MNHNS; CDR2 reads SASEGT. The germline V and J ends were trimmed by 8 bases and 0 bases, with 4 bases remaining between them. CDR3 length: 11 residues. The CDR3 spells CASYVNTEAFF. CDR3 in DNA: TGTGCCAGCTACGTGAACACTGAAGCTTTCTTT.

This clonotype was observed a few times. V usage is TRBV12-3 or TRBV12-4 and J usage is TRBJ1-1; unclear D gene. The V and J ends lost 6 bases and 9 bases respectively, with 14 bases between them. The CDR3 runs to 12 residues. In DNA, the CDR3 is TGTGCCAGCAGCCCGGGGAGGTGGCAAGCTTTCTTT. It specifies CASSPGRWQAFF.

This clonotype was counted ten times or more. The chain is built from TRBV12-3 or TRBV12-4 and TRBJ1-6, with D tentatively TRBD1 (5 bases). The CDR3 extends over 14 amino acids. Trimming took 6 bases from V and 6 from J, leaving 12 bases between them. CDR3 loop: CASRQGPTNSPLHF. The CDR3 DNA reads TGTGCCAGCAGGCAGGGACCGACTAATTCACCCCTCCACTTT.